The clone carrying this T cell receptor (beta chain) appeared a few times. This record belongs to a study of blood T cell repertoires in COVID-19. About the research overall: PBMCs, B-cell-depleted T cells, or T cells were the source of the cDNA or gDNA that made up the material.

Trimming left V 5 bases short and J 7 bases short, with 12 bases between. There are 14 residues in the CDR3. Germline CDR1 and CDR2: MNHEY and SVGAGI. Under the authors' procedure: Reference gene primers were amplified, and this amplification served to estimate nucleated cell counts. The table came from immunoSEQ multiplex PCR; TCRdb's copy has only in-frame clones and leaves some out. From that table come the V and J calls and clone size; the DNA was used to work out D and trimming. Of some 150,000 clones detected, roughly 82% appear once; the ten largest clones hold 4.5% to 6%. This chain connects TRBV6-5 to TRBJ1-6; D call uncertain. This clonotype was sampled from a human donor in a cohort sampled during active COVID-19. Sequenced: peripheral blood. The CDR3 loop reads CASSTQAGNSPLHF. The CDR3 region has the DNA TGTGCCAGCAGTACCCAGGCGGGGAATTCACCCCTCCACTTT.